The sequence of this T cell receptor beta chain was determined in a study of shared clonotypes between healthy human individuals. Overall study: Three plates each covered CD4 naive and memory; CD8 naive two, CD8 memory one.

Several immunoSEQ plates received, in even portions, the genomic DNA of each subset. As originally analysed: Junction-only immunoSEQ sequences carried no quality scores, so filtering differed. Only in-frame clones appear in the TCRdb table, and some are missing; sequencing was by immunoSEQ multiplex PCR. V and J calls and clone size come straight from that table; D and trimming were deduced from the DNA. The sample contains over a million clones, about four fifths of which appear only once. Researchers partitioned CD4+ cells into CD45RA+ naive and CD45RA-negative memory subsets. Unmatched junction bases numbered 5, after V lost 6 bases and J lost 6 bases. In germline, CDR1 is KGHSH, CDR2 LQKENI. The CDR3 runs 14 residues.

The TCR sequence derives from a man between 18 and 35 years old in good health. Some clones in this sample may be carry-over from other donors' samples. The sequenced material came from memory CD4+ T cells from PBMCs. Noted subset: CD45RA-negative fraction. This chain joins TRBV18 and TRBJ2-2; 9 bases are a match to TRBD1. CDR3 sequence reads: CASSRDRAPGELFF. CDR3 in DNA: TGTGCCAGCTCGAGGGACAGGGCTCCCGGGGAGCTGTTTTTT.